Described below is a single T cell receptor beta chain sequence and its context. Antigen unknown. TCR cDNA received a 3' ligated oligonucleotide that carried a UMI. Ligated cDNA underwent four rounds of PCR with nested alpha and beta constant region primers and SP2. TCRdb reanalysed the 5' RACE reads using MiXCR and keeps one entry per CDR3 protein. The top ten hold roughly 21% of the sample, which has about 62,000 distinct CDR3 sequences, under 10% seen once. The data belong to a study of naive and memory T cell subsets. Findings and limits, study-wide: The RNA method is potentially sensitive to activation and differentiation changes.

The receptor was derived from a female donor in good health.

CDR3: CASSYSGGVSPLHF. The CDR3 DNA reads TGTGCCAGCAGTTACTCTGGTGGGGTTTCACCCCTCCACTTT. This sequence joins TRBV6-5 and TRBJ1-6; no clear D gene. The length of the CDR3 is 14 residues. Germline CDR1 MNHEY, CDR2 SVGAGI. V was trimmed by 0 bases and J by 9 bases, leaving 9 bases between them.